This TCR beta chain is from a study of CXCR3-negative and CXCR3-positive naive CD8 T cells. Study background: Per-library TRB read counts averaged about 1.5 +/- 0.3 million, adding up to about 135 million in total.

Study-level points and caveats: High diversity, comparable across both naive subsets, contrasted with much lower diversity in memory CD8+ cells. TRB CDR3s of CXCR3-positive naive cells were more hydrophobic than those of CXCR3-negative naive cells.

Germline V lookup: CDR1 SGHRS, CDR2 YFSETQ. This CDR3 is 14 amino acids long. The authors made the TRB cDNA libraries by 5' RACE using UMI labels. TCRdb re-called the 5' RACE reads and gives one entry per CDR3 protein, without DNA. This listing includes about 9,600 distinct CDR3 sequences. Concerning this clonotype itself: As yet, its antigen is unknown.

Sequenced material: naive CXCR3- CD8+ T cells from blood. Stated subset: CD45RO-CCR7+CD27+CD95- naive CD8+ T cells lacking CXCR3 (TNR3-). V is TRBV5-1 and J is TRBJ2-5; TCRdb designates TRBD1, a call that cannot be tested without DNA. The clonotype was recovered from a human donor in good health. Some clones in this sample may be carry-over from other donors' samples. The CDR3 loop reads CASSFGTGQETQYF.